This T cell receptor beta chain was sequenced during a study of shared clonotypes between healthy human individuals. Findings of the study overall: Non-shared clonotypes had lower generation probabilities than clonotypes shared by all four sorted-subset donors. It was anticipated that sequencing depth would influence how many clonotypes donors shared.

CD8 memory merged CD45RO+ with CCR7-negative CD45RA+ TemRA cells. Notes on this clone: Its antigen is not identified.

The authors loaded around 190 ng DNA, around 32,000 T cell genomes, into sorted-subset replicate PCRs. Clones were read by immunoSEQ multiplex PCR, and TCRdb kept only the in-frame ones, dropping some. The repertoire consists of about 380,000 clones, with about 96% occurring once and the leading ten covering 0.25% to 0.35%. This CDR3 is 12 amino acids long. V was pared by 8 bases and J by 2 bases, with 7 bases between. Germline V gives CDR1 SNHLY, CDR2 FYNNEI. Input material: memory CD8+ T cells sorted from blood. Indicated subset: CD45RO+ cells pooled with CCR7-negative TemRA cells. The chain recombines TRBV2 with TRBJ1-3, with D hard to call. The sequence was obtained from a man younger than 45 in good health. CDR3 loop: CASRRAGNTIYF. The CDR3 DNA sequence: TGTGCCAGCCGACGCGCTGGAAACACCATATATTTT.